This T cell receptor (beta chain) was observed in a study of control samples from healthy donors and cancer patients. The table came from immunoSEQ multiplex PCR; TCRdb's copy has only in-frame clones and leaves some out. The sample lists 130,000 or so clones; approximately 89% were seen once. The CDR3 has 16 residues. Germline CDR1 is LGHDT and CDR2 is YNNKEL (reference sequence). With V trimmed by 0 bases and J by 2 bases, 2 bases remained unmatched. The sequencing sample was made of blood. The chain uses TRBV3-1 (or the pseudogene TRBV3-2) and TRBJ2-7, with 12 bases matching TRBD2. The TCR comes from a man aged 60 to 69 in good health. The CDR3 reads CASSQDASGGAYEQYF. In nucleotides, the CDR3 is TGTGCCAGCAGCCAAGATGCTAGCGGGGGGGCCTACGAGCAGTACTTC.